This TCR beta chain originates from a study of T cell responses to AZD1222 COVID-19 vaccine. Some clones are missing from TCRdb's copy, which holds only in-frame ones; the method was immunoSEQ multiplex PCR. The table records around 150,000 clones, about nine tenths of them present only once. Sequencing was performed on peripheral blood, taken on day 0 of AZD1222 vaccination. The origin of this receptor is an adult in good health.

This CDR3 reads CASSYGGSEAFF. For the CDR3, the DNA is TGTGCCAGCAGCTACGGAGGGTCTGAAGCTTTCTTT. The V gene is TRBV5-6, the J gene TRBJ1-1; D is unresolved. This CDR3 is built from 12 residues. Germline CDR1 reads SGHDT; CDR2 reads YYEEEE. With 3 bases removed from V and 6 bases from J, the gap between germline ends came to 9 bases.